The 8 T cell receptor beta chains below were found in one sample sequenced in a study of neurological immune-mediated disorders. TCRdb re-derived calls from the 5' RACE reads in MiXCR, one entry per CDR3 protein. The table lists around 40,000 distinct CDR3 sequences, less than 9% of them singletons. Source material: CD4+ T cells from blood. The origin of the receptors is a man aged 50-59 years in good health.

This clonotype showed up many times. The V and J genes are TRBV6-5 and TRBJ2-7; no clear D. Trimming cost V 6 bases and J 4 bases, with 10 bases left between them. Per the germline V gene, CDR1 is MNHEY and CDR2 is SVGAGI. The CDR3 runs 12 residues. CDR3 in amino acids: CASSHVVYEQYF. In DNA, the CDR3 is TGTGCCAGCAGCCATGTAGTGTACGAGCAGTACTTC.

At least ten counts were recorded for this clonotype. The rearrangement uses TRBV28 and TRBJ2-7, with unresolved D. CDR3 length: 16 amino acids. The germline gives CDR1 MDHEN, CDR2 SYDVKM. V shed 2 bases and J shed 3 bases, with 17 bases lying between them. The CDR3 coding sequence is TGTGCCAGCAGTTTAACCTTCAATTCCCTTGACTACGAGCAGTACTTC. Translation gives CASSLTFNSLDYEQYF.

CDR3 sequence (DNA): TGTGCCAGCAGTCCCGAGGGACTAGCCTATTACAATGAGCAGTTCTTC. Protein product: CASSPEGLAYYNEQFF. The chain joins TRBV12-3 or TRBV12-4 to TRBJ2-1, with 9 bases lining up with TRBD2. The CDR3 runs to 16 residues. J gave up 4 bases and V 5 bases, and 9 bases lay outside the gene matches.

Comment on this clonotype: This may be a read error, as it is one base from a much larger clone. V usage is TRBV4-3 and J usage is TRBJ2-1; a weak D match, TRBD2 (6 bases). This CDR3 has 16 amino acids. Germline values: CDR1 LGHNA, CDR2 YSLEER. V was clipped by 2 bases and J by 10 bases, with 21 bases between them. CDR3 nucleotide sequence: TGCGCCAGCAGCCAACAGCCGGGACTCCAGTCATCCGAGCAGTTCTTC. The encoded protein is CASSQQPGLQSSEQFF.

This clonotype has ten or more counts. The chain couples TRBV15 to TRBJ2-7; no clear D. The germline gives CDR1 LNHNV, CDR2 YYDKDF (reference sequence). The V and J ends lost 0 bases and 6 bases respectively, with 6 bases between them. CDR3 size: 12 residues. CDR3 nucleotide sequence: TGTGCCACCAGCAGAGATTTGGGCGAGCAGTACTTC. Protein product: CATSRDLGEQYF.

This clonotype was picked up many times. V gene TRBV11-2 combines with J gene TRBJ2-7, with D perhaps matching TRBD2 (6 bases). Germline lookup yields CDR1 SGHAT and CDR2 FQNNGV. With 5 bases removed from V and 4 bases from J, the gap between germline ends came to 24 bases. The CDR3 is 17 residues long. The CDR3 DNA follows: TGTGCCAGCAGCCCGGTCCCAGGGAGGAGGGACTCTTACGAGCAGTACTTC. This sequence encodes CASSPVPGRRDSYEQYF.

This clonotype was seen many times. This chain's CDR3 is CASSSGLATSRGTGELFF. As DNA, the CDR3 is TGCGCCAGCAGCTCAGGACTAGCGACGTCGAGAGGGACCGGGGAGCTGTTTTTT. The gene calls are TRBV5-1 and TRBJ2-2; the match to TRBD2 covers 9 bases. From germline, CDR1 is SGHRS and CDR2 YFSETQ. The CDR3 runs to 18 residues. V shed 3 bases, J shed 5 bases, and the junction held 14 bases outside the gene matches.

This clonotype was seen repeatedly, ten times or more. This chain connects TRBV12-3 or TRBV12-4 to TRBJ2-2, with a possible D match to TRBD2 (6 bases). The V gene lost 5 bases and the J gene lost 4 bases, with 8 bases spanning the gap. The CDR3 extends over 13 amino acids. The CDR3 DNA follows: TGTGCCAGCAGTGTCGGGAGCACCGGGGAGCTGTTTTTT. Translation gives CASSVGSTGELFF.